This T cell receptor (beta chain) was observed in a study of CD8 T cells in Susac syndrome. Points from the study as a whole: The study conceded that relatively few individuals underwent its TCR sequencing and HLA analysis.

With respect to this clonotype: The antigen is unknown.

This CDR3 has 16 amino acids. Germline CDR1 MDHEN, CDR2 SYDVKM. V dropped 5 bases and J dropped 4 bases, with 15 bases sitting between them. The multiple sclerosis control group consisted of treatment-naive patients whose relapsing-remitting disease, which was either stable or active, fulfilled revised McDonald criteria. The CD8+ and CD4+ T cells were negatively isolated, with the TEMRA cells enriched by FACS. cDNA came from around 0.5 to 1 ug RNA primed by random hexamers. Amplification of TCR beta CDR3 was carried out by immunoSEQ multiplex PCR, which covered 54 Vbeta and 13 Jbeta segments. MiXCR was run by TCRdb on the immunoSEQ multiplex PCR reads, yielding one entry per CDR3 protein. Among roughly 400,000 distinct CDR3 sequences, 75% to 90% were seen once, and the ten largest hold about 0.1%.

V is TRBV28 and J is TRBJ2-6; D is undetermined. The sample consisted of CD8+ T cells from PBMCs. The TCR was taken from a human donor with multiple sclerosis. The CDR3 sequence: CASSLYSASGANVLTF. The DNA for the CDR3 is TGTGCCAGCAGTCTATACTCGGCCTCCGGGGCCAACGTCCTGACTTTC.